This paragraph reports one T cell receptor (beta chain). Its antigen is not known. CDR3 length equals 15 residues. Trimming at V came to 3 bases and at J to 4 bases, leaving 7 bases not matched to a gene. Looked up from germline, CDR1 is SGHNT and CDR2 is YYREEE (reference sequence). Rearranged V-D-J TRB sequences were amplified with a mixed TRB-A/B primer pool. MiXCR was run by TCRdb on the multiplex PCR reads, yielding one entry per CDR3 protein. The sample carries 1,600 or so distinct CDR3 sequences, 21% recorded once. This record belongs to a study of T cell repertoires in aging, cancer and after chemotherapy. Study overall: About 8.8 million TCR reads were in the whole dataset. Notes on the study in general: In healthy donors, age-related TCR diversity loss mainly reflected lost richness. Rebound thymic output was suggested by rising median generation probability during chemotherapy in each cancer cohort.

Amplification of TCR beta used genomic DNA extracted from peripheral blood. This chain uses TRBV5-4 with TRBJ2-5, with 9 positions matching TRBD1. The clonotype originates from a human donor with a blood cancer. The specimen sequenced was blood. CDR3 region: CASSSPTGGSETQYF. The DNA of the CDR3 is TGTGCCAGCAGCTCCCCGACAGGGGGATCAGAGACCCAGTACTTC. The full variable domain, rest sourced from reference TRBV5-4 and TRBJ2-5, is ETGVTQSPTHLIKTRGQQVTLRCSSQSGHNTVSWYQQALGQGPQFIFQYYREEENGRGNFPPRFSGLQFPNYSSELNVNALELDDSALYLCASSSPTGGSETQYFGPGTRLLVL.